The entry below describes one TCR beta chain. This clonotype was detected only a few times. The target of this receptor is not known. Base qualities are not recorded, but no much larger clone differs from it by a single base. Libraries were prepared through RT-PCR. The sequencer listed for this sample is NextSeq 550. The public sequencing data were trimmed at Q25 with fastp and processed into clonotypes with MiXCR by TCRdb, which kept only in-frame beta chains. Entries that share a CDR3 protein sequence are merged under the most common genes and DNA. This sample holds about 23,000 distinct CDR3 sequences; about 30% were observed only once. The ten largest clonotypes hold around 45% of the sample. This record belongs to a study of patients and donors after allogeneic stem cell transplantation (dated by TCRdb to about 2020). From the cysteine through the phenylalanine, the CDR3 covers 12 amino acids. Just the 36-base CDR3 DNA is kept, in frame starting at base 1. As encoded in the germline V gene (reference sequence), CDR1 is DFQATT while CDR2 is SNEGSKA. After removal of 6 bases from V and 4 bases from J, the junction retains 5 bases not matched to a gene.

The sequenced sample was blood, either unsorted or a sorted T cell fraction (not recorded which). The receptor was isolated from a human donor who was either an allogeneic HSCT recipient or a stem cell or donor lymphocyte infusion donor (not recorded which). It is not recorded whose cells these are; they may come from a transplant donor. Rearrangement joined TRBV20-1 to TRBJ1-2, with TRBD1 matching 7 junction bases. The nucleotide sequence is given as TGCAGTGCACAGGGGAAACCCTATGGCTACACCTTC. The translation is CSAQGKPYGYTF.